What follows are 30 T cell receptor beta chains derived from one specimen sequenced in a study of cytomegalovirus exposure and HLA in healthy donors. The table came from immunoSEQ multiplex PCR; TCRdb's copy has only in-frame clones and leaves some out. The table has around 130,000 clones, roughly 91% seen once. Sequenced: PBMCs. These receptors were collected from a young man in good health and CMV-seronegative.

The chain uses TRBV4-1 and TRBJ2-3; 9 bases agree with TRBD1. Looked up from germline, CDR1 is MGHRA and CDR2 is YSYEKL. The trim removed 4 bases at V and 3 bases at J, leaving 8 bases unmatched. The CDR3 is 16 residues long. CDR3 nucleotide sequence: TGCGCCAGCAGCCTGCCCCCGGGACAGGGAACAGATACGCAGTATTTT. Translation: CASSLPPGQGTDTQYF.

The gene calls are TRBV27 and TRBJ1-2; D may be TRBD1 (5 bases). Between the trimmed V and J ends, which lost 3 bases and 6 bases, there was a span of 20 bases. Germline values: CDR1 MNHEY, CDR2 SMNVEV (reference sequence). CDR3 size: 16 residues. The CDR3 DNA follows: TGTGCCAGCAGTTTGGGACTCCCGGCTCCAAAGGATGGCTACACCTTC. As protein: CASSLGLPAPKDGYTF.

V usage is TRBV27 and J usage is TRBJ1-5; D perhaps matches TRBD1 (6 bases). Germline V gene lookup returns CDR1 MNHEY and CDR2 SMNVEV (reference sequence). The CDR3 has 15 residues. The V gene lost 6 bases and the J gene lost 9 bases, with 21 bases spanning the gap. CDR3 sequence reads: CASSPDTRGGRPQHF. In nucleotides, the CDR3 is TGTGCCAGCAGCCCCGACACTCGAGGGGGTCGGCCCCAGCATTTT.

The chain links TRBV6-5 to TRBJ2-1, with D possibly matching TRBD2 (6 bases). Trimming pared 0 bases from V and 0 bases from J, leaving 9 bases between. CDR3 length: 16 residues. The germline V gene encodes CDR1 MNHEY and CDR2 SVGAGI. The CDR3 loop is CASSYSAGSSYNEQFF. The CDR3 nucleotides read TGTGCCAGCAGTTACTCCGCGGGGAGCTCCTACAATGAGCAGTTCTTC.

The V and J genes are TRBV19 and TRBJ2-3; tentative D call: TRBD1 (5 bases). The CDR3 covers 16 residues. CDR1 and CDR2 from the germline V gene are LNHDA and SQIVND (reference sequence). Trimming pared 6 bases from V and 0 bases from J, leaving 16 bases between. Here the CDR3 DNA reads TGTGCCAGTAGCCCCCCACAGACAGCTAGCACAGATACGCAGTATTTT. It translates to CASSPPQTASTDTQYF.

The chain combines TRBV6-1 with TRBJ2-4; D unclear. The CDR3 length is 14 residues. The V and J ends lost 4 bases and 0 bases respectively, with 7 bases between them. Germline V CDR1 and CDR2: MNHNS, SASEGT. The CDR3 DNA reads as TGTGCCAGCAGTGGCCAGGTAGCCAAAAACATTCAGTACTTC. As protein: CASSGQVAKNIQYF.

The V call is TRBV5-1, the J call TRBJ2-7, with a tentative D call TRBD1 (5 bases). This CDR3 contains 16 residues. The ends were cut back, 0 bases at V and 3 bases at J, with 16 bases in the middle. Germline V gene lookup returns CDR1 SGHRS and CDR2 YFSETQ. CDR3 sequence: CASSLADLSQGYEQYF. The DNA for the CDR3 is TGCGCCAGCAGCTTGGCCGATCTTAGTCAGGGCTACGAGCAGTACTTC.

The chain recombines TRBV7-2 with TRBJ1-1; D remains unclear. V lost 0 bases to trimming and J lost 7 bases, with 12 bases between them. Germline V CDR1 and CDR2: SGHTA, FQGNSA. The CDR3 is 14 residues long. The CDR3 DNA sequence: TGTGCCAGCAGCTTAGCGCTCCGGGAAGGTGAAGCTTTCTTT. It specifies CASSLALREGEAFF. The complete variable domain, with remaining parts taken from reference TRBV7-2 and TRBJ1-1, reads GAGVSQSPSNKVTEKGKDVELRCDPISGHTALYWYRQSLGQGLEFLIYFQGNSAPDKSGLPSDRFSAERTGGSVSTLTIQRTQQEDSAVYLCASSLALREGEAFFGQGTRLTVV.

CDR3 in DNA: TGCGCCAGCAGTGACATAGGTCAGGGGGCGAATAATTCACCCCTCCACTTT. This codes for CASSDIGQGANNSPLHF. The V and J genes are TRBV10-1 and TRBJ1-6, with 8 bases matching TRBD1. The CDR3 is 17 amino acids. The junction had 9 bases not matched to a gene; V was cut back by 3 bases and J by 5 bases. CDR1 and CDR2 (germline): WNHNN, SYGVQD (reference sequence).

In this sample, this clone turned up a few times. CDR3 DNA: TGTGCCAGCAGTGAGACAGTACTCTTCTATAATTCACCCCTCCACTTT. It codes for CASSETVLFYNSPLHF. This chain uses TRBV6-1 with TRBJ1-6; tentative D call: TRBD1 (5 bases). This CDR3 region has 16 residues. CDR1 and CDR2 from the germline V gene are MNHNS and SASEGT. V lost 3 bases, J lost 3 bases, and 12 bases lay in between.

The chain uses TRBV19 and TRBJ2-7; 12 positions agree with TRBD1. CDR3 size: 15 residues. Unmatched junction bases numbered 7, after V lost 6 bases and J lost 4 bases. Germline V gene lookup returns CDR1 LNHDA and CDR2 SQIVND (reference sequence). The CDR3 sequence is CASSAGTGGKYEQYF. The CDR3 DNA reads TGTGCCAGTAGCGCGGGGACAGGGGGCAAGTACGAGCAGTACTTC.

The V gene is TRBV5-1, the J gene TRBJ1-2; D unclear. Between the trimmed V and J ends, which lost 2 bases and 1 base, there was a span of 6 bases. Germline V lookup: CDR1 SGHRS, CDR2 YFSETQ. CDR3 size: 13 residues. The CDR3 DNA sequence: TGCGCCAGCAGCTTCGGTTTTAACTATGGCTACACCTTC. Its protein product is CASSFGFNYGYTF.

The chain has TRBV11-3 and TRBJ2-3; TRBD1 aligns across 9 bases. CDR1 and CDR2 (germline): SGHNT, YENEEA. The length of the CDR3 is 14 residues. With V trimmed by 5 bases and J by 4 bases, 4 bases remained unmatched. CDR3 loop: CASSPGTGPDTQYF. The CDR3, as DNA: TGTGCCAGCAGCCCCGGGACAGGGCCAGATACGCAGTATTTT.

This rearrangement joins TRBV5-1 to TRBJ2-3, with TRBD2 identical over 7 bases. The J segment lost 6 bases and the V segment lost 2 bases, leaving 6 bases of the junction unmatched. Germline-derived CDR1 and CDR2 are SGHRS and YFSETQ. This CDR3 has 14 residues. The CDR3 is CASSLGRGVDTQYF. Written as DNA, the CDR3 is TGCGCCAGCAGCTTAGGGAGGGGCGTGGATACGCAGTATTTT.

J is TRBJ1-2 and V is TRBV6-6, with D perhaps TRBD1 (5 bases). Looked up from germline, CDR1 is MNHNY and CDR2 is SVGAGI (reference sequence). This CDR3 contains 14 residues. V lost 2 bases and J 6 bases, leaving 13 bases between the germline ends. CDR3 sequence: CASSYGAVEDGYTF. The DNA of the CDR3 is TGTGCCAGCAGTTACGGGGCGGTAGAAGATGGCTACACCTTC.

This clone was counted a single time. Written as DNA, the CDR3 is TGCAGCGTTGAATTCCCCGGACTAGCGGGGGGGAGGTTTGGCACAGATACGCAGTATTTT. Its translation is CSVEFPGLAGGRFGTDTQYF. The chain is built from TRBV29-1 and TRBJ2-3; 15 nucleotides agree with TRBD2. The CDR3 loop spans 20 amino acids. CDR1 and CDR2 from the germline V gene are SQVTM and ANQGSEA. V lost 2 bases to trimming and J lost 1 base; unmatched junction nucleotides: 13.

The rearrangement uses TRBV11-2 and TRBJ2-7; 7 bases match TRBD1. The germline V gene encodes CDR1 SGHAT and CDR2 FQNNGV. With 0 bases clipped from V and 4 bases from J, the junction kept 6 bases outside the gene matches. The CDR3 covers 15 residues. The DNA for the CDR3 is TGTGCCAGCAGCTTAGATCACGGCAGGGGGTACGAGCAGTACTTC. Translating gives CASSLDHGRGYEQYF. The full variable domain, rest sourced from reference TRBV11-2 and TRBJ2-7, is EAGVAQSPRYKIIEKRQSVAFWCNPISGHATLYWYQQILGQGPKLLIQFQNNGVVDDSQLPKDRFSAERLKGVDSTLKIQPAKLEDSAVYLCASSLDHGRGYEQYFGPGTRLTVT.

The CDR3 protein is CASSSWTGVYEQYF. CDR3 DNA sequence: TGTGCCAGCAGTTCCTGGACAGGGGTCTACGAGCAGTACTTC. This chain uses TRBV6-5 with TRBJ2-7, with 9 bases identical to TRBD1. Trimming at V came to 4 bases and at J to 3 bases, leaving 4 bases not matched to a gene. Germline V gene sequence: CDR1 MNHEY, CDR2 SVGAGI. This CDR3 region has 14 residues.

V usage is TRBV4-2 and J usage is TRBJ2-7; TRBD2 aligns across 9 bases. Trimming at V came to 1 base and at J to 1 base, leaving 5 bases not matched to a gene. In germline, CDR1 is LGHNA, CDR2 YNFKEQ. The CDR3 runs to 16 residues. The DNA for the CDR3 is TGTGCCAGCAGCCAAGGTAGCGGGGGCCTTTCCTACGAGCAGTACTTC. This codes for CASSQGSGGLSYEQYF.

This chain connects TRBV7-3 to TRBJ1-6; D possibly corresponds to TRBD1 (6 bases). The V gene's germline CDR1 is SGHTA and CDR2 FQGTGA. The CDR3 runs to 13 residues. V lost 5 bases and J lost 7, with 9 bases in between. The CDR3 loop reads CASSRGANSPLHF. The DNA for the CDR3 is TGTGCCAGCAGCCGGGGGGCCAATTCACCCCTCCACTTT.

The V and J genes are TRBV7-2 and TRBJ2-3; 7 nucleotides match TRBD2. The CDR3 is made up of 15 amino acids. Germline CDR1 and CDR2: SGHTA and FQGNSA. V shed 3 bases, J shed 5 bases, and the junction held 8 bases outside the gene matches. CDR3 bases: TGTGCCAGCAGCTTTATGTTAGCGGGTGTAGATACGCAGTATTTT. It is translated as CASSFMLAGVDTQYF.

This clone was found once. CDR3 region: CASSLAAEETQYF. The CDR3 bases are TGTGCCAGCAGCTTAGCGGCGGAAGAGACCCAGTACTTC. V usage is TRBV7-3 and J usage is TRBJ2-5; D is unclear. Germline-derived CDR1 and CDR2 are SGHTA and FQGTGA. CDR3 size: 13 residues. V lost 2 bases and J lost 3, with 7 bases in between.

This sequence joins TRBV11-2 and TRBJ1-2; tentative D call: TRBD1 (5 bases). CDR1 and CDR2 from the germline V gene are SGHAT and FQNNGV. V was pared by 5 bases and J by 8 bases, with 18 bases between. This CDR3 region has 14 residues. The CDR3 nucleotides read TGTGCCAGCAGCACGGCGGGGCAGGGCGGCGGCTACACCTTC. Translating it yields CASSTAGQGGGYTF.

This clone was recorded only once. The rearrangement joins TRBV6-6 to TRBJ1-2; 8 bases agree with TRBD1. CDR3 length: 15 residues. Per the germline V gene, CDR1 is MNHNY and CDR2 is SVGAGI (reference sequence). V gave up 2 bases and J gave up 6 bases; unmatched junction bases: 8. In nucleotides, the CDR3 is TGTGCCAGCAGTTACCCAGGACAGGGCGGCGATGGCTACACCTTC. It codes for CASSYPGQGGDGYTF.

This chain connects TRBV6-6 to TRBJ2-1; D is uncertain. Germline V lookup: CDR1 MNHNY, CDR2 SVGAGI (reference sequence). CDR3 length: 12 residues. The germline V and J ends were trimmed by 2 bases and 4 bases, with 3 bases remaining between them. The CDR3 reads CASSYRYNEQFF. For the CDR3, the DNA is TGTGCCAGCAGTTACCGTTACAATGAGCAGTTCTTC.

The gene calls are TRBV5-1 and TRBJ1-2, with 9 nucleotides matching TRBD1. Trimming cost V 3 bases and J 7 bases; bases outside gene matches: 10. CDR3 length: 15 residues. Per the germline V gene, CDR1 is SGHRS and CDR2 is YFSETQ. The CDR3 DNA reads TGCGCCAGCAGCTGGGGGGACCGGGACAGGGTTGGCTACACCTTC. The encoded protein is CASSWGDRDRVGYTF.

CDR3: CATLAGGGETQYF. In DNA, the CDR3 is TGTGCCACCCTAGCAGGGGGCGGGGAGACCCAGTACTTC. The chain recombines TRBV10-3 with TRBJ2-5; 8 bases match TRBD1. The CDR3 runs 13 residues. Germline CDR1 ENHRY, CDR2 SYGVKD. V shed 10 bases and J 5 bases; nucleotides not matched to a gene: 9.

This clone was counted between two and nine times. V gene TRBV2 combines with J gene TRBJ1-2; weak D call: TRBD1 (6 bases). The CDR3 is 13 amino acids. The germline V gene has CDR1 SNHLY and CDR2 FYNNEI. The ends were cut back, 8 bases at V and 4 bases at J, with 14 bases in the middle. The CDR3 protein is CASGGRAGYGYTF. For the CDR3, the DNA is TGTGCCAGCGGGGGCAGGGCGGGCTATGGCTACACCTTC.

As DNA, the CDR3 is TGTGCCACCAGCAGGAGGACCGGGGAGCTGTTTTTT. Protein product: CATSRRTGELFF. V is TRBV15 and J is TRBJ2-2, with D hard to call. Germline CDR1 is LNHNV and CDR2 is YYDKDF (reference sequence). Trimming stripped 3 bases from V and 5 bases from J, with 4 bases between. The CDR3 totals 12 residues. Filled out from reference TRBV15 and TRBJ2-2, the complete variable domain reads DAMVIQNPRYQVTQFGKPVTLSCSQTLNHNVMYWYQQKSSQAPKLLFHYYDKDFNNEADTPDNFQSRRPNTSFCFLDIRSPGLGDTAMYLCATSRRTGELFFGEGSRLTVL.

V is TRBV12-5 and J is TRBJ1-1, with D unresolved. The CDR3 covers 13 residues. Trimming pared 5 bases from V and 4 bases from J, leaving 11 bases between. CDR1 and CDR2 (germline): LGHNT, FRNRAP. CDR3 sequence reads: CASGPPGGTEAFF. CDR3 DNA: TGTGCTAGTGGTCCCCCCGGAGGCACTGAAGCTTTCTTT.